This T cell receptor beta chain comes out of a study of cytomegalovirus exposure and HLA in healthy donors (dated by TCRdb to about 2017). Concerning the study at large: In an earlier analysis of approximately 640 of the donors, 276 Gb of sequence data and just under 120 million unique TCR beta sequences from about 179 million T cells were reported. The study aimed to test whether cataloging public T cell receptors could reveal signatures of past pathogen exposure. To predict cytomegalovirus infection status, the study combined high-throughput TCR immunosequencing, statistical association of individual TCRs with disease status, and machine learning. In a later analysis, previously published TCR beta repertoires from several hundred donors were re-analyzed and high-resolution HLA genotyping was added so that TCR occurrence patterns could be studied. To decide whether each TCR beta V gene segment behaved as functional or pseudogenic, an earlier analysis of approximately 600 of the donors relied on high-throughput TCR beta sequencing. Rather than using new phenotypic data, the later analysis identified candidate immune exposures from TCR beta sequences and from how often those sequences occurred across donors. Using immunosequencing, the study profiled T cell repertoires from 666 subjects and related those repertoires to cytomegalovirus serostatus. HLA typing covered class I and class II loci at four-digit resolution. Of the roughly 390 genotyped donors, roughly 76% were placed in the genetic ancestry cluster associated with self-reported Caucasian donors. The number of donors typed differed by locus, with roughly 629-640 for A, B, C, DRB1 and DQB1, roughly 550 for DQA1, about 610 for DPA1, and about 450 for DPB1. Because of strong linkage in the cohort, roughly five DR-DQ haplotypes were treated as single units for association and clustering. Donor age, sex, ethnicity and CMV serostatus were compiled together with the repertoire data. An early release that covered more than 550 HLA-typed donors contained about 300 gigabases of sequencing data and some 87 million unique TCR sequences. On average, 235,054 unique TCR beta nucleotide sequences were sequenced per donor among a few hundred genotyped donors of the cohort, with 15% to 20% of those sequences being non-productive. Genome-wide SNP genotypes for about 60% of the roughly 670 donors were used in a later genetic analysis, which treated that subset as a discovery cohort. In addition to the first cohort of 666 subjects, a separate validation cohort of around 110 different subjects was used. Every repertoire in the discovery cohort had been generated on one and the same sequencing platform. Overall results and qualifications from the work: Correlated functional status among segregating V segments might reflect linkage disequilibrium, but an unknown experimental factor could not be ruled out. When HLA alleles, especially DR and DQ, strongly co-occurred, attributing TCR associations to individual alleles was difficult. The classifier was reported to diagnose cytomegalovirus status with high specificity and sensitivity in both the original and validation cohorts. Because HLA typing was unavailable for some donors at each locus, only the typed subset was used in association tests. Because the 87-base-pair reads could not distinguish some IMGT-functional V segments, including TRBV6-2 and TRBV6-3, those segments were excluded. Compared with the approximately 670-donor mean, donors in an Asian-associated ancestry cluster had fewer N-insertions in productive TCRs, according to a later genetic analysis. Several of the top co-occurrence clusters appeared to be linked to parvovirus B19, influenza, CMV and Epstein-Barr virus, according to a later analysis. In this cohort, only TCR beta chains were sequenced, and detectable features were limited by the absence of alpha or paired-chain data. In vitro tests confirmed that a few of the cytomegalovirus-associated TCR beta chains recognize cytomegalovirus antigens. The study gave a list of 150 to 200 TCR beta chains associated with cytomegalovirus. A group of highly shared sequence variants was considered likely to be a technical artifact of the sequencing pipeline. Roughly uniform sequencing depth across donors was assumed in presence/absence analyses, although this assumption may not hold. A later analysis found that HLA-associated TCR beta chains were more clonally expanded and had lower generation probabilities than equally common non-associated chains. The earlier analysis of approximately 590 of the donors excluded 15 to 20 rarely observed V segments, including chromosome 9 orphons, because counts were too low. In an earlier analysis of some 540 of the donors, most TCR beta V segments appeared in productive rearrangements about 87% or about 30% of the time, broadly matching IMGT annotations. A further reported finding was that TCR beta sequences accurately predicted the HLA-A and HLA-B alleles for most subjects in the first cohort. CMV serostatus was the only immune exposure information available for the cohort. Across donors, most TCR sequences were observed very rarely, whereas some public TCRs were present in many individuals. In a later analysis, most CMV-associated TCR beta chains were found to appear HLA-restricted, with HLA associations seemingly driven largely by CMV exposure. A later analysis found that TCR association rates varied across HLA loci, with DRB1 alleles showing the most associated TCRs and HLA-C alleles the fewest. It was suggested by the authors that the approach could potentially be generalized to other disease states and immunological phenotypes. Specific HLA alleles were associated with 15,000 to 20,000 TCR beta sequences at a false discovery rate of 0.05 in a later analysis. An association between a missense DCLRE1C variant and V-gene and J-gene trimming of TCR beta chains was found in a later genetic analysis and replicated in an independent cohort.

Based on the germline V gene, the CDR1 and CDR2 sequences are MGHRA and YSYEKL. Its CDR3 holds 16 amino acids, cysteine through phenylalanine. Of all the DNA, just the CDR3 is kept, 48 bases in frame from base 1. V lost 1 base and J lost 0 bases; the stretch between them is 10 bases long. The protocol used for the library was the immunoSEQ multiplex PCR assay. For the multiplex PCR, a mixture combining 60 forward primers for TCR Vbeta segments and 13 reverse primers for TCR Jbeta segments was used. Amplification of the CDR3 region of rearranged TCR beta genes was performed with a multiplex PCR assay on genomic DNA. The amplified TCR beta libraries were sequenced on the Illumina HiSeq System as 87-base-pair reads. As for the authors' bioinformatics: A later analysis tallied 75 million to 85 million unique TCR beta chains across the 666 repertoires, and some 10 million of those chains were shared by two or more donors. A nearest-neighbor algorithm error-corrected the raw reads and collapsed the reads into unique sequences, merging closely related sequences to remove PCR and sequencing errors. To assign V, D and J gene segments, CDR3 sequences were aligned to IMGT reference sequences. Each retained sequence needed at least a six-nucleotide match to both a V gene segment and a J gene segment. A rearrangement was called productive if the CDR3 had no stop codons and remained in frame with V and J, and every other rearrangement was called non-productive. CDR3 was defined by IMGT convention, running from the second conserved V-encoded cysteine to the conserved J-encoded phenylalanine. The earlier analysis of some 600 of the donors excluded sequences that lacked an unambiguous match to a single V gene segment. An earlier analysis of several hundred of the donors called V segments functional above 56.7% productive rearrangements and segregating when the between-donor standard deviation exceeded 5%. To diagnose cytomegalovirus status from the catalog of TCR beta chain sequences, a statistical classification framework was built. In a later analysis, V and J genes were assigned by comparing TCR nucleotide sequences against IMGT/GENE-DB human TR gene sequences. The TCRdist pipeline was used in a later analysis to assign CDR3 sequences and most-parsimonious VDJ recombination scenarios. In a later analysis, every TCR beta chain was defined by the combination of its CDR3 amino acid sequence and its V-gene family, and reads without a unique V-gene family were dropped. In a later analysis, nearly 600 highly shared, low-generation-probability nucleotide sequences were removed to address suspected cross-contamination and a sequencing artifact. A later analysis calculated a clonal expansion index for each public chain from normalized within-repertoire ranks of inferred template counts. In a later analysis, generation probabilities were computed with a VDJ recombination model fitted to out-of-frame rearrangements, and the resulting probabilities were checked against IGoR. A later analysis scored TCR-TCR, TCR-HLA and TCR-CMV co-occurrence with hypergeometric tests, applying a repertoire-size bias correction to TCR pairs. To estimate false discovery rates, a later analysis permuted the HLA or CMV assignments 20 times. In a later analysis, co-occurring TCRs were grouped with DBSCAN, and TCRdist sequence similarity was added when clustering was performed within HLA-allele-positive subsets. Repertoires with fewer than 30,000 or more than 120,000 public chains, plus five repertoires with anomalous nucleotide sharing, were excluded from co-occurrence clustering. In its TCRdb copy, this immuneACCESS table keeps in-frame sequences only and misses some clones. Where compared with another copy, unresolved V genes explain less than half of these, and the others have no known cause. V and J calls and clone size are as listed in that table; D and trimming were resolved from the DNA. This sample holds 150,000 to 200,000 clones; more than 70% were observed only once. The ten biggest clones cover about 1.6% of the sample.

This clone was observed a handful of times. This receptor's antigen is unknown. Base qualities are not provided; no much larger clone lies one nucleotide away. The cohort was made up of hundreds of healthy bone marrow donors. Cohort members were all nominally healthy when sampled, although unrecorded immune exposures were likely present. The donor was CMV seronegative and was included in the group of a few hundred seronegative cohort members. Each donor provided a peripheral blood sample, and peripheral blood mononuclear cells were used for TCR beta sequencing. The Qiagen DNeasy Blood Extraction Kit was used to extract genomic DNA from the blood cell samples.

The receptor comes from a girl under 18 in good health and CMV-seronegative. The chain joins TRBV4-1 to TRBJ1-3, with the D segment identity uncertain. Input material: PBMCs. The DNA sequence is TGCGCCAGCAGCCAAGGTCCGGGGTCCTCTGGAAACACCATATATTTT. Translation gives CASSQGPGSSGNTIYF.